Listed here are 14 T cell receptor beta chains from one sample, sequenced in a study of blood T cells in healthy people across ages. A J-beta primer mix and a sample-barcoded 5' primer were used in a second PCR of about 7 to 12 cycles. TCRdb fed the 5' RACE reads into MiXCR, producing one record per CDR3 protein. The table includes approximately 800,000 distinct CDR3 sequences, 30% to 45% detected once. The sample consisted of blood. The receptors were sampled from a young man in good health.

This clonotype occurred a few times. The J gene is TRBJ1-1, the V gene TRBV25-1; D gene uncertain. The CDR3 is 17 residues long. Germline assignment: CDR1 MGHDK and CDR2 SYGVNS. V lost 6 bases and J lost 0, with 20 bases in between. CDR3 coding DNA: TGTGCCAGCAGCTCAACCGTGATTCCCCAAATGAACACTGAAGCTTTCTTT. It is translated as CASSSTVIPQMNTEAFF. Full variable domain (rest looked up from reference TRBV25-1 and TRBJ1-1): EADIYQTPRYLVIGTGKKITLECSQTMGHDKMYWYQQDPGMELHLIHYSYGVNSTEKGDLSSESTVSRIRTEHFPLTLESARPSHTSQYLCASSSTVIPQMNTEAFFGQGTRLTVV.

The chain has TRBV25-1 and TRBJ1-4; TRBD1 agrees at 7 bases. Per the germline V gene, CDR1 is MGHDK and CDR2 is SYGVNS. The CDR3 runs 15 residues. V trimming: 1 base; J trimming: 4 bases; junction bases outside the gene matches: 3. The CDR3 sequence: CASSELAGGNEKLFF. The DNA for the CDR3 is TGTGCCAGCAGTGAATTGGCAGGGGGTAATGAAAAACTGTTTTTT.

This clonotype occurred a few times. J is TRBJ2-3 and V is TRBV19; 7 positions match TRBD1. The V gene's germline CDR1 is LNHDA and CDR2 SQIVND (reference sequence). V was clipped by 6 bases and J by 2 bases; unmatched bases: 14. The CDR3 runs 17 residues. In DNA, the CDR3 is TGTGCCAGTAGCCCGAGATCCGGGACAGCTTTCACAGATACGCAGTATTTT. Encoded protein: CASSPRSGTAFTDTQYF.

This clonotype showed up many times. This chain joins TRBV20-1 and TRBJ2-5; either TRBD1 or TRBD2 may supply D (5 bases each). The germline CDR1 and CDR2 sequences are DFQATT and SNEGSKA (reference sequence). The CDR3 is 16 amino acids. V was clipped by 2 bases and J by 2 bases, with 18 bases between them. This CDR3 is CSARSPAGRRQETQYF. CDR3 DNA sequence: TGCAGTGCTAGATCCCCCGCAGGGAGAAGGCAAGAGACCCAGTACTTC.

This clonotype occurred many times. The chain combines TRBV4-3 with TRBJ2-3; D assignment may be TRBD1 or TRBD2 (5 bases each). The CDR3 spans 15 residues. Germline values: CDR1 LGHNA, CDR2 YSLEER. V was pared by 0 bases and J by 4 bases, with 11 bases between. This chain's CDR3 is CASSQEGDWADTQYF. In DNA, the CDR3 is TGCGCCAGCAGCCAAGAGGGGGATTGGGCAGATACGCAGTATTTT.

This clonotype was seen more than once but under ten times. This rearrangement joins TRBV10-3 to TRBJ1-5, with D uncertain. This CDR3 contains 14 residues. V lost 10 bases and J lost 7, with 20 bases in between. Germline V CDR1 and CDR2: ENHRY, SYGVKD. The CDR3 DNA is TGTGCCACGCTTAAGGCAGGAATGGGGCAGCCCCAGCATTTT. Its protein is CATLKAGMGQPQHF.

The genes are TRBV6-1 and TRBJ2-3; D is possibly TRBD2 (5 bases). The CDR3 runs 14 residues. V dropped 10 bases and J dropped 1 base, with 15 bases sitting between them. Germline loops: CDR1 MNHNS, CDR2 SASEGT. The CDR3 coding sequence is TGTGCCACGGCCGGGGTCGAAGGCACAGATACGCAGTATTTT. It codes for CATAGVEGTDTQYF.

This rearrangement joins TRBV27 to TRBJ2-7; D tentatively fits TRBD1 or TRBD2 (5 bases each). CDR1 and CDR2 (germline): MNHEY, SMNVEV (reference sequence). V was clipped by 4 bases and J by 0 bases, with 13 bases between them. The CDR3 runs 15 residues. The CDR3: CASSSPGTNSYEQYF. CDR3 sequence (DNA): TGTGCCAGCAGTTCCCCCGGGACGAACTCCTACGAGCAGTACTTC.

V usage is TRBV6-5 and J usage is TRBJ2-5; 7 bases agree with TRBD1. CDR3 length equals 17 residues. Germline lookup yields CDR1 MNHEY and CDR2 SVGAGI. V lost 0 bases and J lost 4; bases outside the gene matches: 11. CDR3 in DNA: TGTGCCAGCAGTTACTCGAATCCTCGGACAGGCCTAGAGACCCAGTACTTC. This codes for CASSYSNPRTGLETQYF.

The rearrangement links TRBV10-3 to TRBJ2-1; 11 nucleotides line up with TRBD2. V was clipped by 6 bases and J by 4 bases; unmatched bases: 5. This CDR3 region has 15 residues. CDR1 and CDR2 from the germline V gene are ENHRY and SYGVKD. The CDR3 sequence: CAIRALAGEYNEQFF. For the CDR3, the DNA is TGTGCCATCAGAGCACTAGCGGGGGAATACAATGAGCAGTTCTTC.

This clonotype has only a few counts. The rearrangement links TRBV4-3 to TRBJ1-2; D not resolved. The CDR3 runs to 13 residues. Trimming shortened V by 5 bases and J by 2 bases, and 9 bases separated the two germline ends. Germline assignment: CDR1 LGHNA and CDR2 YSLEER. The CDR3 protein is CASSGRPNYGYTF. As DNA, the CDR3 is TGCGCCAGCAGCGGCAGGCCAAACTATGGCTACACCTTC.

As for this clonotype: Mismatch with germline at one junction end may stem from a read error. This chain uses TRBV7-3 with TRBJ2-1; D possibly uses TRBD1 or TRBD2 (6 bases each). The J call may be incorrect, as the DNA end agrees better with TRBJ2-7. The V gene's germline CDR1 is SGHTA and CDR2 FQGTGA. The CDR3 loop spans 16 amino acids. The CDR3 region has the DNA TGTGTCAGCAGCTCTCCTGGGGGGCCAACCTACAATGAGCAGTACTTC. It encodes CVSSSPGGPTYNEQYF.

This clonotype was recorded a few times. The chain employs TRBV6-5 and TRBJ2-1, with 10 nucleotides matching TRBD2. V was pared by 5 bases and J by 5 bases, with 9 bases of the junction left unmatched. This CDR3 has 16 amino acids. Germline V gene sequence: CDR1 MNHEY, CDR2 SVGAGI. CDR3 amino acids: CASSPPTAGGNNEQFF. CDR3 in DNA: TGTGCCAGCAGTCCGCCCACAGCGGGGGGGAACAATGAGCAGTTCTTC.

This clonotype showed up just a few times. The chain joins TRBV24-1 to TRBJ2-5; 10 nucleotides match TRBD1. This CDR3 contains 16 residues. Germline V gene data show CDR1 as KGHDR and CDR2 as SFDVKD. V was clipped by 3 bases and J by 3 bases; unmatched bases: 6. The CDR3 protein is CATSDIAGTGEETQYF. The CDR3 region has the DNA TGTGCCACCAGTGATATAGCCGGGACAGGGGAAGAGACCCAGTACTTC.